The sequence of this T cell receptor (beta chain) was determined in a study of shared clonotypes between healthy human individuals. Study overall: Every donor yielded three CD4 naive, three CD4 memory, two CD8 naive and one CD8 memory plate.

Measured with immunoSEQ multiplex PCR; TCRdb has only the in-frame clones, and not every one. The sample shows about 2.4 million clones, 90% to 95% of them seen only once. The CDR3 length is 15 residues. V shed 3 bases and J shed 3 bases, with 14 bases lying between them. Germline V CDR1 and CDR2: KGHSH, LQKENI. The source material was naive CD4+ T cells sorted from blood. Subset in this sample: CD45RA+ positively selected. The chain joins TRBV18 to TRBJ1-2; D unclear. The clonotype comes from a man younger than 35 in good health. The CDR3: CASSPQPGSYYGYTF. The DNA of the CDR3 is TGTGCCAGCTCACCCCAACCAGGATCTTACTATGGCTACACCTTC.